The 26 T cell receptor beta chains reported below all come from one sample, sequenced in a study of siplizumab effects on memory and regulatory T cells. Some clones are missing from TCRdb's copy, which holds only in-frame ones; the method was immunoSEQ multiplex PCR. The data hold approximately 100,000 clones, with about 92% observed a single time. What was sequenced was Tregs sorted from blood. The receptors originated from a human donor in good health.

The rearrangement uses TRBV5-5 and TRBJ2-6; D not resolved. CDR1 is SGHKS, CDR2 YYEKEE, per germline (reference sequence). The CDR3 is 14 residues long. V was shortened by 3 bases and J by 0 bases, with 4 bases between the two germline ends. The CDR3 is CASSSASGANVLTF. For the CDR3, the DNA is TGTGCCAGCAGCTCAGCCTCTGGGGCCAACGTCCTGACTTTC.

This chain links TRBV5-4 with TRBJ1-1; 7 nucleotides align to TRBD1. With V trimmed by 0 bases and J by 0 bases, 5 bases remained unmatched. The CDR3 contains 16 residues. From germline, CDR1 is SGHNT and CDR2 YYREEE (reference sequence). CDR3 nucleotide sequence: TGTGCCAGCAGCTTGGGATTACAGGGGTTGAACACTGAAGCTTTCTTT. Its protein is CASSLGLQGLNTEAFF.

The chain has TRBV6-6 and TRBJ2-7, with D perhaps matching TRBD2 (6 bases). Between the trimmed V and J ends, which lost 10 bases and 0 bases, there was a span of 13 bases. Germline CDR1 MNHNY, CDR2 SVGAGI (reference sequence). There are 13 residues in the CDR3. As DNA, the CDR3 is TGTGCCACCTTTAGCGGAAGCTCCTACGAGCAGTACTTC. This translates into CATFSGSSYEQYF.

A note on this clone: Other nucleotide sequences in the sample specify the same CDR3. The chain uses TRBV5-1 and TRBJ2-3; 10 bases agree with TRBD2. V was pared by 4 bases and J by 2 bases, with 1 base of the junction left unmatched. CDR1 is SGHRS and CDR2 is YFSETQ in the germline V gene. The CDR3 runs 14 residues. This chain's CDR3 is CASSLAGVTDTQYF. Written as DNA, the CDR3 is TGCGCCAGCAGCCTAGCGGGAGTCACAGATACGCAGTATTTT.

V and J are TRBV5-1 and TRBJ2-2; 11 positions agree with TRBD2. This CDR3 is 16 amino acids long. CDR1 SGHRS and CDR2 YFSETQ come from the germline V gene. V dropped 3 bases and J dropped 4; count of bases not matched to a gene: 5. CDR3 protein: CASSSGLAGPTGELFF. The CDR3 nucleotides are TGCGCCAGCAGCTCCGGACTAGCGGGTCCCACCGGGGAGCTGTTTTTT.

The chain employs TRBV5-1 and TRBJ1-3, with D unresolved. Trimming took 0 bases from V and 0 from J, leaving 10 bases between them. The CDR3 is made up of 16 amino acids. Germline-derived CDR1 and CDR2 are SGHRS and YFSETQ. CDR3 protein: CASSLGATYSGNTIYF. CDR3 in DNA: TGCGCCAGCAGCTTGGGCGCAACTTACTCTGGAAACACCATATATTTT.

This clone has a single count. This chain connects TRBV4-2 to TRBJ2-1, with TRBD2 identical over 7 bases. This CDR3 region has 17 residues. From germline, CDR1 is LGHNA and CDR2 YNFKEQ. With 4 bases clipped from V and 0 bases from J, the junction kept 9 bases outside the gene matches. CDR3 residues: CASSRLLATSSYNEQFF. The DNA of the CDR3 is TGTGCCAGCAGCCGCCTACTAGCGACGAGCTCCTACAATGAGCAGTTCTTC.

The chain combines TRBV6-5 with TRBJ2-5, with unresolved D. This CDR3 has 15 residues. Deletions cut 4 bases from V and 1 base from J, with 13 bases between. Germline CDR1 reads MNHEY; CDR2 reads SVGAGI. The CDR3 reads CASSSRLLLQETQYF. Written as DNA, the CDR3 is TGTGCCAGCAGTTCCCGACTGTTACTCCAAGAGACCCAGTACTTC.

This sequence joins TRBV2 and TRBJ1-1, with D tentatively TRBD1 (5 bases). V gave up 4 bases and J gave up 1 base, with 10 bases separating them. The CDR3 covers 14 residues. Germline V gene data show CDR1 as SNHLY and CDR2 as FYNNEI. CDR3: CASSVQGANTEAFF. In nucleotides, the CDR3 is TGTGCCAGCAGTGTACAAGGGGCGAACACTGAAGCTTTCTTT. Full variable domain (remainder filled in from reference TRBV2 and TRBJ1-1): EPEVTQTPSHQVTQMGQEVILRCVPISNHLYFYWYRQILGQKVEFLVSFYNNEISEKSEIFDDQFSVERPDGSNFTLKIRSTKLEDSAMYFCASSVQGANTEAFFGQGTRLTVV.

The V call is TRBV19, the J call TRBJ1-4, with D perhaps TRBD1 (5 bases). The CDR3 is made up of 15 amino acids. Trimming took off 0 bases at V and 8 bases at J, with 13 bases between the two ends. From germline, CDR1 is LNHDA and CDR2 SQIVND (reference sequence). CDR3 amino acids: CASSIEGTFREKLFF. The CDR3 region has the DNA TGTGCCAGTAGTATAGAAGGGACTTTTCGAGAAAAACTGTTTTTT. The full variable domain, with the rest looked up from reference TRBV19 and TRBJ1-4, is DGGITQSPKYLFRKEGQNVTLSCEQNLNHDAMYWYRQDPGQGLRLIYYSQIVNDFQKGDIAEGYSVSREKKESFPLTVTSAQKNPTAFYLCASSIEGTFREKLFFGSGTQLSVL.

In DNA form, the CDR3 reads TGTGCCATCAGTGCAGGACAGGGTCAGCCCCAGCATTTT. This codes for CAISAGQGQPQHF. This chain connects TRBV10-3 to TRBJ1-5; TRBD1 agrees at 8 bases. V shed 4 bases and J 6 bases; nucleotides not matched to a gene: 2. This CDR3 comprises 13 residues. CDR1 is ENHRY and CDR2 is SYGVKD in the germline V gene.

This clone appeared a single time. The chain uses TRBV7-2 and TRBJ1-2, with 10 bases that match TRBD1. The CDR3 totals 15 residues. Per germline, CDR1 SGHTA and CDR2 FQGNSA. Trimming at V came to 2 bases and at J to 6 bases, leaving 6 bases not matched to a gene. The CDR3 region has the DNA TGTGCCAGCAGCTTAAGGACAGGGGGTCACGATGGCTACACCTTC. It encodes CASSLRTGGHDGYTF.

The V gene is TRBV29-1, the J gene TRBJ1-5, with 9 bases aligning to TRBD1. V was pared by 6 bases and J by 7 bases, with 4 bases of the junction left unmatched. This CDR3 region has 12 residues. In germline, CDR1 is SQVTM, CDR2 ANQGSEA. The CDR3 DNA is TGCAGCGTGGGACAGGGCGAACAGCCCCAGCATTTT. This codes for CSVGQGEQPQHF.

The genes are TRBV6-1 and TRBJ1-4; TRBD1 is a possible D gene (6 bases). Deletions cut 6 bases from V and 0 bases from J, with 11 bases between. The CDR3 is 15 residues long. CDR1 is MNHNS, CDR2 SASEGT, per germline. CDR3 in DNA: TGTGCCAGCAGCGGGACACTTGCAACTAATGAAAAACTGTTTTTT. It specifies CASSGTLATNEKLFF.

This sequence joins TRBV27 and TRBJ1-6; no reliable D call. The CDR3 is 14 residues long. In germline, CDR1 is MNHEY, CDR2 SMNVEV (reference sequence). V dropped 3 bases and J dropped 2 bases, with 5 bases sitting between them. CDR3 DNA: TGTGCCAGCAGTTTTGCGGCCTATAATTCACCCCTCCACTTT. Protein: CASSFAAYNSPLHF.

This chain connects TRBV28 to TRBJ2-7, with a weak D call TRBD2 (5 bases). Per the germline V gene, CDR1 is MDHEN and CDR2 is SYDVKM. Trimming pared 8 bases from V and 2 bases from J, leaving 13 bases between. This CDR3 contains 13 residues. CDR3 sequence reads: CASLAADTYEQYF. DNA for the CDR3: TGTGCCAGCTTAGCAGCGGATACCTACGAGCAGTACTTC.

The rearrangement joins TRBV10-3 to TRBJ1-3; 7 bases map to TRBD1. CDR1 and CDR2 from the germline V gene are ENHRY and SYGVKD. Germline trimming cut 7 bases from V and 4 bases from J; bases unmatched to any gene: 4. This CDR3 comprises 13 residues. This chain's CDR3 is CAITDREGNTIYF. The CDR3 DNA is TGTGCCATCACTGACAGGGAAGGAAACACCATATATTTT.

V is TRBV5-5 and J is TRBJ2-1; possibly TRBD1 or TRBD2 for D (5 bases each). The CDR3 length is 15 residues. V gave up 9 bases and J gave up 1 base, with 17 bases separating them. Germline V gives CDR1 SGHKS, CDR2 YYEKEE (reference sequence). The CDR3 is CATTRAGPSYNEQFF. The DNA of the CDR3 is TGTGCCACCACTAGAGCAGGGCCTTCCTACAATGAGCAGTTCTTC. Variable domain in full (rest from reference TRBV5-5 and TRBJ2-1): DAGVTQSPTHLIKTRGQQVTLRCSPISGHKSVSWYQQVLGQGPQFIFQYYEKEERGRGNFPDRFSARQFPNYSSELNVNALLLGDSALYLCATTRAGPSYNEQFFGPGTRLTVL.

The chain employs TRBV25-1 and TRBJ1-2, with 8 bases aligning to TRBD1. Germline CDR1 MGHDK, CDR2 SYGVNS. The CDR3 has 14 amino acids. V dropped 2 bases and J dropped 4; count of bases not matched to a gene: 3. CDR3 sequence: CASSEDGTGYGYTF. DNA for the CDR3: TGTGCCAGCAGTGAAGACGGGACAGGCTATGGCTACACCTTC.

The rearrangement joins TRBV14 to TRBJ2-7; D perhaps matches TRBD1 (6 bases). This CDR3 spans 15 amino acids. The germline gives CDR1 SGHDN, CDR2 FVKESK. V lost 4 bases to trimming and J lost 0 bases, with 13 bases between them. CDR3 DNA sequence: TGTGCCAGCAGCCCACAGGGTTTTAGCTCCTACGAGCAGTACTTC. Its translation is CASSPQGFSSYEQYF.

The rearrangement joins TRBV5-4 to TRBJ1-1; TRBD1 might be the D (6 bases). This CDR3 is built from 17 residues. The germline V gene encodes CDR1 SGHNT and CDR2 YYREEE (reference sequence). V was cut by 2 bases and J by 1 base, with 18 bases left in between. CDR3 nucleotides: TGTGCCAGCAGCTTATCCCCGTGGGGGGGCCGGAACACTGAAGCTTTCTTT. Its protein product is CASSLSPWGGRNTEAFF.

The genes are TRBV25-1 and TRBJ1-2; possibly TRBD1 for D (6 bases). In germline, CDR1 is MGHDK, CDR2 SYGVNS. V was shortened by 1 base and J by 4 bases, with 13 bases between the two germline ends. The CDR3 contains 15 residues. The CDR3: CASSESGRGTYGYTF. The CDR3 coding sequence is TGTGCCAGCAGTGAATCCGGCAGGGGTACCTATGGCTACACCTTC.

The CDR3 sequence is CASSPLFLGQGDDYGYTF. The CDR3 bases are TGTGCCAGCTCACCATTGTTCCTGGGACAGGGGGATGACTATGGCTACACCTTC. This chain uses TRBV18 with TRBJ1-2; 11 nucleotides agree with TRBD1. Looked up from germline, CDR1 is KGHSH and CDR2 is LQKENI. This CDR3 contains 18 residues. J gave up 3 bases and V 2 bases, and 11 bases lay outside the gene matches.

As DNA, the CDR3 is TGTGCCAGCAGCCAAGCTGGGGGGGAGGCTAAGCAGTTCTTC. Encoded protein: CASSQAGGEAKQFF. The chain carries TRBV4-2 and TRBJ2-1; the match to TRBD2 covers 7 bases. Trimming removed 1 base from V and 11 bases from J; junction bases left unmatched: 8. Germline V gives CDR1 LGHNA, CDR2 YNFKEQ. This CDR3 region has 14 residues.

The chain recombines TRBV7-2 with TRBJ2-4, with D uncertain. The CDR3 has 13 residues. V was pared by 0 bases and J by 6 bases, with 6 bases between. From germline, CDR1 is SGHTA and CDR2 FQGNSA. The chain's CDR3 is CASSLAHPNIQYF. The CDR3 bases are TGTGCCAGCAGCTTAGCACACCCAAACATTCAGTACTTC.

The CDR3 DNA is TGTGCCAGCAGCGTGGCACTAGGGTACAATGAGCAGTTCTTC. Protein: CASSVALGYNEQFF. The rearrangement uses TRBV9 and TRBJ2-1, with D perhaps matching TRBD2 (5 bases). Germline V gene data show CDR1 as SGDLS and CDR2 as YYNGEE. The CDR3 length is 14 residues. The V end lost 2 bases, the J end lost 4 bases, and 10 bases lay between the germline ends.